Below are 19 T cell receptor beta chains sequenced from a single sample in a study of shared T cell receptors in the human thymus. Produced via immunoSEQ multiplex PCR; TCRdb's table is partial and in-frame only. This sample has some 760,000 clones, with roughly 85% found just once. This same sample was also part of a study on human thymus T cells.

Sequenced material: thymocytes. The source is a girl in the first two years of life with a congenital heart defect.

The V gene is TRBV29-1, the J gene TRBJ2-4, with 7 positions matching TRBD1. The CDR3 runs 15 residues. J gave up 1 base and V 4 bases, and 7 bases lay outside the gene matches. Per germline, CDR1 SQVTM and CDR2 ANQGSEA. The CDR3, as DNA: TGCAGCGTTGCGAGGGGGCCAGGGGCCAAAAACATTCAGTACTTC. Its protein is CSVARGPGAKNIQYF.

The rearrangement uses TRBV7-9 and TRBJ1-2, with D perhaps matching TRBD1 (6 bases). Per the germline V gene, CDR1 is SEHNR and CDR2 is FQNEAQ (reference sequence). The CDR3 extends over 17 amino acids. V was clipped by 4 bases and J by 8 bases, with 26 bases between them. CDR3 sequence: CASSSSRTGKGVWGYTF. DNA for the CDR3: TGTGCCAGCAGCTCAAGCCGAACCGGAAAGGGGGTATGGGGCTACACCTTC.

The chain links TRBV25-1 to TRBJ1-2, with TRBD1 matching over 9 bases. J lost 6 bases, V lost 6 bases, and 14 bases had no gene match. The CDR3 is 16 amino acids. Germline-derived CDR1 and CDR2 are MGHDK and SYGVNS. CDR3 sequence (DNA): TGTGCCAGCAGCCCCAGGGGACAGGGAGAAAAGAATGGCTACACCTTC. Translation: CASSPRGQGEKNGYTF.

A few counts support this clone. CDR3 in amino acids: CASSEPSGGPYYEQYF. DNA of the CDR3: TGTGCCAGCAGTGAACCTTCAGGGGGCCCTTACTACGAGCAGTACTTC. The chain joins TRBV6-1 to TRBJ2-7, with TRBD1 identical over 8 bases. CDR1 is MNHNS, CDR2 SASEGT, per germline. V shed 2 bases, J shed 3 bases, and the junction held 9 bases outside the gene matches. The CDR3 is 16 residues long.

The rearrangement links TRBV27 to TRBJ1-1; 10 bases fit TRBD1. CDR1 and CDR2 (germline): MNHEY, SMNVEV (reference sequence). CDR3 length equals 15 residues. V gave up 5 bases and J gave up 7 bases; unmatched junction bases: 10. The CDR3 loop reads CASSTPGTGAGEAFF. DNA of the CDR3: TGTGCCAGCAGTACTCCCGGGACAGGGGCTGGTGAAGCTTTCTTT.

This chain uses TRBV11-2 with TRBJ2-7; tentatively, D is TRBD1 (5 bases). The germline CDR1 and CDR2 sequences are SGHAT and FQNNGV. The CDR3 length is 14 residues. The ends were cut back, 5 bases at V and 2 bases at J, with 13 bases in the middle. In nucleotides, the CDR3 is TGTGCCAGCAGCCCACGACAGACCACCTACGAGCAGTACTTC. It codes for CASSPRQTTYEQYF.

The chain carries TRBV5-1 and TRBJ2-3; tentative D call: TRBD1 (6 bases). Germline V gene sequence: CDR1 SGHRS, CDR2 YFSETQ. V shed 4 bases and J shed 3 bases, with 21 bases lying between them. This CDR3 has 17 amino acids. CDR3 sequence reads: CASSILPGRGVTDTQYF. For the CDR3, the DNA is TGCGCCAGCAGCATCCTTCCTGGCAGGGGAGTAACAGATACGCAGTATTTT.

As to this clone: This CDR3 is also generated by other DNA sequences in the sample. The chain joins TRBV5-1 to TRBJ2-7; tentatively, D is TRBD2 (6 bases). The germline V gene has CDR1 SGHRS and CDR2 YFSETQ. The V gene lost 4 bases and the J gene lost 4 bases, with 15 bases spanning the gap. The CDR3 covers 14 residues. The CDR3 loop reads CASSLGGAGYEQYF. The CDR3, as DNA: TGCGCCAGCAGCCTGGGTGGGGCGGGGTACGAGCAGTACTTC.

The chain links TRBV7-9 to TRBJ1-2; D is undetermined. CDR1 is SEHNR and CDR2 is FQNEAQ in the germline V gene (reference sequence). V was shortened by 5 bases and J by 4 bases, with 14 bases between the two germline ends. The CDR3 length is 14 residues. The CDR3, as DNA: TGTGCCAGCAGCGGTCGATGGCAGTTCTATGGCTACACCTTC. It codes for CASSGRWQFYGYTF.

The chain is built from TRBV7-2 and TRBJ2-7; 9 positions match TRBD1. The J segment lost 1 base and the V segment lost 5 bases, leaving 6 bases of the junction unmatched. The CDR3 totals 15 residues. Germline V gene data show CDR1 as SGHTA and CDR2 as FQGNSA. The CDR3 reads CASSPGQGTSYEQYF. As DNA, the CDR3 is TGTGCCAGCAGCCCAGGACAGGGGACGTCCTACGAGCAGTACTTC.

The chain links TRBV4-3 to TRBJ1-4; maybe TRBD1 (5 bases). Looked up from germline, CDR1 is LGHNA and CDR2 is YSLEER. With 5 bases removed from V and 0 bases from J, the gap between germline ends came to 19 bases. CDR3 size: 18 residues. CDR3 sequence: CASSENPGRDATNEKLFF. CDR3 DNA: TGCGCCAGCAGCGAGAATCCAGGGAGGGATGCAACTAATGAAAAACTGTTTTTT.

The chain employs TRBV11-2 and TRBJ2-7; 7 bases are a match to TRBD2. This CDR3 spans 17 amino acids. In germline, CDR1 is SGHAT, CDR2 FQNNGV. V gave up 3 bases and J gave up 3 bases; unmatched junction bases: 14. This chain's CDR3 is CASSFRWGGYIDYEQYF. CDR3 nucleotides: TGTGCCAGCAGCTTTCGATGGGGGGGGTACATTGACTACGAGCAGTACTTC.

Here the CDR3 reads CASSLARTGGTPVEQYF. CDR3 DNA sequence: TGCGCCAGCAGCTTGGCTCGGACAGGGGGCACCCCCGTCGAGCAGTACTTC. The V call is TRBV5-1, the J call TRBJ2-7, with 11 bases identical to TRBD1. CDR3 length equals 17 residues. CDR1 is SGHRS, CDR2 YFSETQ, per germline. Losses at the gene ends were 0 bases for V and 6 bases for J; bases not matched to a gene: 11.

The V and J genes are TRBV27 and TRBJ1-1; maybe TRBD1 (6 bases). Germline CDR1 reads MNHEY; CDR2 reads SMNVEV (reference sequence). The CDR3 has 14 amino acids. Trimming pared 5 bases from V and 6 bases from J, leaving 16 bases between. CDR3 region: CASSITPWGPEAFF. The CDR3 coding sequence is TGTGCCAGCAGTATCACCCCCTGGGGGCCTGAAGCTTTCTTT.

The rearrangement uses TRBV4-2 and TRBJ2-2; 10 bases map to TRBD2. Germline V gene data show CDR1 as LGHNA and CDR2 as YNFKEQ. Trimming at V came to 4 bases and at J to 7 bases, leaving 6 bases not matched to a gene. This CDR3 spans 15 amino acids. The CDR3 loop reads CASSPGLASVGELFF. The CDR3 DNA reads TGTGCCAGCAGCCCGGGACTAGCGTCAGTCGGGGAGCTGTTTTTT.

This chain links TRBV29-1 with TRBJ1-1; D may be TRBD1 (6 bases). This CDR3 spans 12 amino acids. V shed 7 bases and J shed 4 bases, with 13 bases lying between them. Germline CDR1 is SQVTM and CDR2 is ANQGSEA. DNA for the CDR3: TGCAGCGGAAAGGGGGGGGGCACTGAAGCTTTCTTT. Residues: CSGKGGGTEAFF.

This chain joins TRBV5-1 and TRBJ2-3, with 9 nucleotides matching TRBD2. The CDR3 is 16 amino acids. CDR1 and CDR2 (germline): SGHRS, YFSETQ. V lost 3 bases to trimming and J lost 1 base; unmatched junction nucleotides: 6. CDR3 sequence: CASSWNAGGGTDTQYF. For the CDR3, the DNA is TGCGCCAGCAGCTGGAATGCGGGGGGGGGCACAGATACGCAGTATTTT.

The chain employs TRBV9 and TRBJ1-2; D is perhaps TRBD1 (5 bases). The CDR3 covers 15 residues. Germline loops: CDR1 SGDLS, CDR2 YYNGEE. The V end was cut by 4 bases, the J end by 1 base, with 14 bases between. The CDR3 nucleotides read TGTGCCAGCAGCAAACGGACAAACATTAACTATGGCTACACCTTC. This translates into CASSKRTNINYGYTF.

The chain recombines TRBV28 with TRBJ1-1; tentative D call: TRBD1 (5 bases). CDR3 length equals 15 residues. Germline V gene lookup returns CDR1 MDHEN and CDR2 SYDVKM. Trimming stripped 3 bases from V and 3 bases from J, with 14 bases between. The CDR3 sequence is CASSFEGHNYTEAFF. The CDR3 DNA reads TGTGCCAGCAGTTTTGAAGGACACAACTACACTGAAGCTTTCTTT.